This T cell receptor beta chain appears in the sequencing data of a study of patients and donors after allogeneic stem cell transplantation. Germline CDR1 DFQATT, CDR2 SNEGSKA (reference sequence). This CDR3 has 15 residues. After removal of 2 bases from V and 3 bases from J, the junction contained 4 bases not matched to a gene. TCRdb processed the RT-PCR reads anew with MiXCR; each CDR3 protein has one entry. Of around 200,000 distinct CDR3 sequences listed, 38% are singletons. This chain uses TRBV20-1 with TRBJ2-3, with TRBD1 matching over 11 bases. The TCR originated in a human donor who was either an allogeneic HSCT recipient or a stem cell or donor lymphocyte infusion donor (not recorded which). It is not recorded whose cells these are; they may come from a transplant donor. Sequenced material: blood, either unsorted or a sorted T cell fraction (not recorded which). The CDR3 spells CSARRDRGGTDTQYF. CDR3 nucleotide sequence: TGCAGTGCTAGACGGGACAGGGGGGGGACAGATACGCAGTATTTT.